This T cell receptor beta chain was sequenced during a study of shared clonotypes between healthy human individuals (dated by TCRdb to about 2020). General notes on the study: The cohort comprised two women and a few men aged 18 to 49 years. For each donor, CD4 naive and CD4 memory were each given three plates, CD8 naive was given two plates, and CD8 memory was given one plate. To estimate repertoire size and how much clonotypes are shared between individuals, the study performed deep sequencing of blood TCR repertoires from 4 to 6 healthy adults. Libraries were prepared and TCR repertoires were sequenced by different laboratories using diverse techniques, in order to increase sequencing depth and limit assay-specific biases. Each donor's leukapheresis produced roughly between roughly 0.85 and 9.5 billion PBMCs. General conclusions and limits of the study: The small number of donors limited the genetic and exposure-history diversity represented. Pairwise subsampling led to the expectation that sequencing depth would affect the degree of clonotype sharing among donors. Incomplete sequencing was indicated by rarefaction of sorted-subset datasets, despite the large sequencing depth. Compared with non-shared clonotypes, the clonotypes found in all four sorted-subset donors had higher generation probabilities. Sampling was limited to blood, and TCR repertoires in tissue likely differ from TCR repertoires in blood. Naive subsets generally had larger estimated clonotype richness than memory subsets did. Sharing across a handful of donors was observed for around 5% of naive CD4, around 3.5% of naive CD8, 2.3% of memory CD4, and about 0.38% of memory CD8 clonotypes.

Comment on this clone: No antigen is known for it. Per-base quality was not reported, and no clone a single base away is much larger than it.

CD8 naive samples were CD45RO-negative cells positively selected for CCR7, giving a CD45RA+CCR7+ population that excluded TemRA cells. Healthy HIV-negative adults with no recently reported acute infections or vaccinations were included as donors. All donors were Caucasian adults living in Nashville, Tennessee, USA. Blood was obtained by leukapheresis, after which PBMCs were separated by Ficoll-Histopaque density gradient centrifugation and cryopreserved in liquid nitrogen vapor phase. Analytical flow cytometry was used to check the purity and quantity of every magnetically sorted T cell population. Genomic DNA was isolated from every sorted fraction and measured by UV absorbance on a Nanodrop 2000c. Using the deep immunoSEQ assay, TCR CDR3 regions were amplified from genomic DNA by multiplex PCR. Extracted genomic DNA from each cell subset was spread evenly across all wells of several immunoSEQ 96-well plates, with each plate serving as a replicate. Each replicate PCR for sorted subsets received roughly 0.2 ug genomic DNA, equal to roughly 30,000 T cell genomes. Purified libraries were measured with a Qubit 3.0 fluorometer, size-checked on a Bioanalyzer 2100, and measured again with the KAPA Library Quantification kit. Each immunoSEQ 96-well plate was sequenced on its own single-read 150-cycle Illumina NextSeq 550 flow cell. As for the original processing: The immunoSEQ output contained only junctional sequences without quality scores, so filtering could not match that applied to full-length reads. Sequences were annotated with PyIR, a Python wrapper for IgBLAST v1.9, and V/J genes and CDR3 were assigned using IMGT germline references. Reads with weak V/J assignments (E-value above 1e-6), missing CDR3, stop codons, out-of-frame junctions, or ambiguous translated residues were removed. V3J clonotypes were defined as sequences sharing the same inferred V gene, J gene, and CDR3 amino acid sequence. Percentage overlap between repertoires was computed as shared unique clonotypes divided by the size of the smaller repertoire. Three approaches were used to assess repertoire richness: RTK rarefaction, the Chao1 estimator, and Recon v2.1 estimates of unobserved clonotypes. Generation probabilities for all TCRbeta clonotypes obtained by the gDNA method from several donors were computed using OLGA. The immuneACCESS repertoire file appears here via TCRdb, limited to in-frame rearrangements. These files lack a portion of the clones; in checked studies, under half of the deficit traces to unresolved V genes, and the cause of the others is not known. The V and J calls and clone size are taken from that table; D and trimming were inferred from the DNA. For this sample there are over 2 million clones; about 95% appear just once. Roughly 1% of the sample is in the top ten clones.

At the junction V is shortened by 3 bases and J by 2 bases; bases outside the gene matches: 4. Inclusive of the bounding cysteine and phenylalanine, the CDR3 is 14 residues long. Only the CDR3 part of the read is kept: 42 bases, read in frame from the first base. Sequences SGHDT (CDR1) and YYEEEE (CDR2) are obtained from the germline V gene. Sequenced: naive CD8+ T cells sorted from blood. Sample cell subset or site, as interpreted from the label and publication: CD45RA+CCR7+. Recombination connected TRBV5-6 to TRBJ2-7, with TRBD2 identical over 8 junction bases. The clonotype was recovered from a man younger than 30 in good health. CDR3 sequence: CASSSSGSPYEQYF. The sequenced DNA: TGTGCCAGCAGCTCGAGCGGGAGCCCCTACGAGCAGTACTTC.